The 7 T cell receptor beta chains reported below all come from one sample, sequenced in a study of blood T cell repertoires in COVID-19. Profiling relied on immunoSEQ multiplex PCR, and the TCRdb table lists in-frame clones only, not all of them. Here the sample spans 88,000 or so clones, about 86% being singletons. Sequencing was carried out using peripheral blood. Every receptor here comes from a man aged 60 to 69 with acute or convalescent COVID-19.

This clone was counted once. The V gene is TRBV27, the J gene TRBJ2-1, with TRBD1 matching over 9 bases. Germline-derived CDR1 and CDR2 are MNHEY and SMNVEV (reference sequence). The V and J ends lost 0 bases and 9 bases, in that order; junction bases with no gene match: 9. The CDR3 runs to 16 residues. The CDR3 DNA reads as TGTGCCAGCAGTTTATCCCCGGGGGGACAGGGTCGTGAGCAGTTCTTC. It encodes CASSLSPGGQGREQFF.

The chain links TRBV5-1 to TRBJ2-2; TRBD1 might be the D (6 bases). There are 15 residues in the CDR3. The V gene's germline CDR1 is SGHRS and CDR2 YFSETQ. Trimming shortened V by 0 bases and J by 5 bases, and 11 bases separated the two germline ends. CDR3 region: CASSLEGRGTGELFF. Here the CDR3 DNA reads TGCGCCAGCAGCTTGGAGGGCAGGGGAACCGGGGAGCTGTTTTTT.

The chain links TRBV30 to TRBJ1-2; 9 bases agree with TRBD1. The CDR3 is 16 residues long. Germline lookup yields CDR1 GTSNPN and CDR2 SVGIG (reference sequence). With 2 bases clipped from V and 0 bases from J, the junction kept 7 bases outside the gene matches. The CDR3 bases are TGTGCCTGGAGTCTAGGGACAGGGACTTCTAACTATGGCTACACCTTC. Translating it yields CAWSLGTGTSNYGYTF. Combining the CDR3 with reference TRBV30 and TRBJ1-2 gives the whole variable domain SQTIHQWPATLVQPVGSPLSLECTVEGTSNPNLYWYRQAAGRGLQLLFYSVGIGQISSEVPQNLSASRPQDRQFILSSKKLLLSDSGFYLCAWSLGTGTSNYGYTFGSGTRLTVV.

The chain joins TRBV12-3 or TRBV12-4 to TRBJ1-1; a weak D match, TRBD1 (6 bases). V lost 2 bases, J lost 5 bases, and 9 bases lay in between. CDR3 length: 13 amino acids. The CDR3 bases are TGTGCCAGCAGTTTATGGGGGCGGACTGAAGCTTTCTTT. Translated, it gives CASSLWGRTEAFF.

The V gene is TRBV7-9, the J gene TRBJ1-1; D call uncertain. Trimming pared 8 bases from V and 4 bases from J, leaving 11 bases between. CDR3 length: 12 residues. Germline V gene lookup returns CDR1 SEHNR and CDR2 FQNEAQ (reference sequence). CDR3 sequence: CASAMFGTEAFF. Written as DNA, the CDR3 is TGTGCCAGCGCCATGTTCGGCACTGAAGCTTTCTTT.

The chain combines TRBV10-2 with TRBJ1-1; D gene ambiguous. This CDR3 is 18 amino acids long. The V gene lost 2 bases and the J gene lost 0 bases, with 19 bases spanning the gap. Germline CDR1 WSHSY, CDR2 SAAADI. The CDR3 loop is CASSEGWREEILNTEAFF. The CDR3 DNA reads TGCGCCAGCAGTGAGGGGTGGAGGGAGGAGATCTTGAACACTGAAGCTTTCTTT.

This sequence joins TRBV4-2 and TRBJ1-4; TRBD1 might be the D (5 bases). Germline CDR1 and CDR2: LGHNA and YNFKEQ. V was cut by 4 bases and J by 2 bases, with 14 bases left in between. CDR3 length equals 16 residues. The CDR3 spells CASSPDGGSTNEKLFF. CDR3 in DNA: TGTGCCAGCAGCCCAGACGGGGGTTCTACTAATGAAAAACTGTTTTTT.